Presented here are 18 T cell receptor beta chains from one specimen sequenced in a study of regulatory T cells in long-lasting Graves disease. Building the TCR beta libraries relied on iRepertoire HTBI primers, and CDR3 regions underwent Arm-PCR. TCRdb reanalysed the multiplex PCR reads using MiXCR and keeps one entry per CDR3 protein. Of fewer than 550,000 distinct CDR3 sequences in the sample, about 16% were seen once. The time point here: newly diagnosed GD, antithyroid drugs for less than 3 months. PBMCs were the source of the RNA used for TCR sequencing. This sample also belongs to another study, concerning T cells in Graves' hyperthyroidism and ophthalmopathy.

The material was peripheral blood mononuclear cells (PBMCs), obtained at new diagnosis, from a patient treated with antithyroid drugs. These TCRs come from a woman between 18 and 29 years old with Graves disease.

This clonotype was seen repeatedly, ten times or more. The V call is TRBV11-2, the J call TRBJ2-1; TRBD2 matches 10 bases. The V and J ends lost 5 bases and 9 bases, in that order; junction bases with no gene match: 19. CDR1 and CDR2 (germline): SGHAT, FQNNGV. The length of the CDR3 is 18 residues. CDR3 DNA sequence: TGTGCCAGCAGCCCACTGCTGAGAAGGGGGACTAGCGTTGTTGAGCAGTTCTTC. Its translation is CASSPLLRRGTSVVEQFF. The whole variable domain, remainder taken from reference TRBV11-2 and TRBJ2-1, is EAGVAQSPRYKIIEKRQSVAFWCNPISGHATLYWYQQILGQGPKLLIQFQNNGVVDDSQLPKDRFSAERLKGVDSTLKIQPAKLEDSAVYLCASSPLLRRGTSVVEQFFGPGTRLTVL.

At least ten counts were recorded for this clonotype. This chain's CDR3 is CASSQFKGQPQHF. The CDR3 DNA follows: TGTGCCAGCAGCCAATTTAAGGGTCAGCCCCAGCATTTT. The chain combines TRBV16 with TRBJ1-5; D not certain. CDR3 size: 13 residues. Trimming cost V 1 base and J 6 bases, with 7 bases left between them. Germline V gene sequence: CDR1 KGHSY, CDR2 FQNENV.

This clonotype was detected ten times or more. The chain recombines TRBV20-1 with TRBJ2-1; 12 nucleotides align to TRBD2. CDR3 length: 18 amino acids. Per the germline V gene, CDR1 is DFQATT and CDR2 is SNEGSKA (reference sequence). V was clipped by 0 bases and J by 6 bases; unmatched bases: 12. The CDR3 region is CSARDASGRARRVNEQFF. As DNA, the CDR3 is TGCAGTGCTAGAGATGCTAGCGGGAGGGCCAGGCGGGTCAATGAGCAGTTCTTC.

Comment on this clonotype: One base away lies a much larger clone, so this may be a sequencing read error. V usage is TRBV3-1 and J usage is TRBJ2-7; D unclear. Germline V gene data show CDR1 as LGHDT and CDR2 as YNNKEL (reference sequence). The CDR3 spans 12 residues. Trimming left V 0 bases short and J 5 bases short, with 5 bases between. CDR3 sequence: CASSQDFHEQYF. CDR3 bases: TGTGCCAGCAGCCAAGACTTCCACGAGCAGTACTTC.

This clonotype was observed many times. This rearrangement joins TRBV6-1 to TRBJ2-7; 14 positions agree with TRBD2. Per germline, CDR1 MNHNS and CDR2 SASEGT. The CDR3 spans 15 residues. V lost 6 bases, J lost 4 bases, and 5 bases stayed unmatched. CDR3 protein: CASRPGLAGVYEQYF. The CDR3 bases are TGTGCCAGCAGACCGGGACTAGCGGGAGTGTACGAGCAGTACTTC.

The CDR3 region has the DNA TGCGCCAGCAGCCAAGTGGGGAACAGGGTAGGGATGAACACTGAAGCTTTCTTT. Translated, it gives CASSQVGNRVGMNTEAFF. J is TRBJ1-1 and V is TRBV4-1, with D possibly matching TRBD1 (6 bases). Germline V CDR1 and CDR2: MGHRA, YSYEKL. CDR3 length equals 18 residues. The V and J ends lost 1 base and 0 bases respectively, with 18 bases between them.

V usage is TRBV6-4 and J usage is TRBJ2-1; 7 bases agree with TRBD2. The length of the CDR3 is 16 residues. Germline CDR1 MRHNA, CDR2 SNTAGT. V lost 5 bases and J lost 4; bases outside the gene matches: 11. The CDR3 nucleotides read TGTGCCAGCAGTTACAAGGCTAGCGGAAATTACAATGAGCAGTTCTTC. Protein product: CASSYKASGNYNEQFF.

This clonotype was seen at least ten times. The chain carries TRBV11-1 and TRBJ2-2; 9 nucleotides match TRBD1. CDR1 and CDR2 from the germline V gene are SGHAT and FQDESV (reference sequence). CDR3 length: 16 residues. Trimming at V came to 5 bases and at J to 4 bases, leaving 8 bases not matched to a gene. As DNA, the CDR3 is TGTGCCAGCAGCCCTTGGACAGGGGAGGGCACCGGGGAGCTGTTTTTT. This codes for CASSPWTGEGTGELFF. Full variable domain (missing parts from reference TRBV11-1 and TRBJ2-2): EAEVAQSPRYKITEKSQAVAFWCDPISGHATLYWYRQILGQGPELLVQFQDESVVDDSQLPKDRFSAERLKGVDSTLKIQPAELGDSAMYLCASSPWTGEGTGELFFGEGSRLTVL.

This clonotype was picked up many times. The DNA of the CDR3 is TGTGCCAGCAGTCGTCTTATTTTAGACGAGCAGTACTTC. Translating gives CASSRLILDEQYF. The J gene is TRBJ2-7, the V gene TRBV11-2; no clear D gene. Germline V gene data show CDR1 as SGHAT and CDR2 as FQNNGV. V was clipped by 6 bases and J by 5 bases, with 14 bases between them. This CDR3 is built from 13 residues.

This clonotype was recorded many times. This sequence joins TRBV20-1 and TRBJ2-1; D is undetermined. This CDR3 has 14 amino acids. Trimming stripped 0 bases from V and 3 bases from J, with 9 bases between. From germline, CDR1 is DFQATT and CDR2 SNEGSKA (reference sequence). In DNA form, the CDR3 reads TGCAGTGCTAGAGATCCTGGCAGCTACAATGAGCAGTTCTTC. Its translation is CSARDPGSYNEQFF.

The chain employs TRBV10-3 and TRBJ2-5; D is possibly TRBD1 or TRBD2 (5 bases each). Trimming removed 10 bases at V and 5 bases at J, with 17 bases between. CDR3 length: 13 amino acids. Germline assignment: CDR1 ENHRY and CDR2 SYGVKD. CDR3 in DNA: TGTGCCACCCAGATTGGGGGAGTTGAGACCCAGTACTTC. It encodes CATQIGGVETQYF.

This clonotype was counted a few times. The CDR3: CASSYSLAGADTQYF. For the CDR3, the DNA is TGTGCCAGCAGTTACTCATTAGCGGGAGCAGATACGCAGTATTTT. The chain has TRBV6-2 or TRBV6-3 and TRBJ2-3; 9 bases align to TRBD2. The junction had 2 bases not matched to a gene; V was cut back by 0 bases and J by 4 bases. This CDR3 comprises 15 residues. Per the germline V gene, CDR1 is MNHEY and CDR2 is SVGEGT.

The chain joins TRBV29-1 to TRBJ2-2; 10 bases line up with TRBD1. This CDR3 comprises 13 residues. CDR1 and CDR2 from the germline V gene are SQVTM and ANQGSEA. With 6 bases clipped from V and 7 bases from J, the junction kept 5 bases outside the gene matches. CDR3 region: CSVTGTGDGELFF. In nucleotides, the CDR3 is TGCAGCGTGACCGGGACAGGGGACGGGGAGCTGTTTTTT.

This clonotype was counted at least ten times. The J gene is TRBJ2-1, the V gene TRBV2; 12 nucleotides align to TRBD2. Germline CDR1 and CDR2: SNHLY and FYNNEI. V lost 7 bases to trimming and J lost 8 bases; unmatched junction nucleotides: 9. The CDR3 is 15 residues long. CDR3 residues: CASTSGRAIFHEQFF. In DNA form, the CDR3 reads TGTGCCAGCACTAGCGGGAGGGCTATTTTCCATGAGCAGTTCTTC.

The chain joins TRBV7-8 to TRBJ2-2; D is possibly TRBD1 or TRBD2 (7 bases each). Germline CDR1 reads SGHVS; CDR2 reads FQNEAQ. This CDR3 spans 15 amino acids. With 2 bases removed from V and 5 bases from J, the gap between germline ends came to 12 bases. As DNA, the CDR3 is TGTGCCAGCAGCTTACAGGGGGGGGGGACCGGGGAGCTGTTTTTT. Amino acid sequence: CASSLQGGGTGELFF.

This clonotype appeared many times. This chain links TRBV18 with TRBJ2-7, with D uncertain. The CDR3 is made up of 12 amino acids. Trimming removed 3 bases from V and 4 bases from J, with 7 bases in between. Germline assignment: CDR1 KGHSH and CDR2 LQKENI. The CDR3, as DNA: TGTGCCAGCTCACCGGCCGAATACGAGCAGTACTTC. This codes for CASSPAEYEQYF.

The table lists this clonotype with a few counts. The CDR3 sequence: CASSLGAGLNYGYTF. The CDR3 nucleotides read TGTGCCAGCAGCTTAGGAGCAGGCCTTAACTATGGCTACACCTTC. V is TRBV7-2 and J is TRBJ1-2; no clear D. The germline gives CDR1 SGHTA, CDR2 FQGNSA. V gave up 1 base and J gave up 1 base, with 10 bases separating them. The CDR3 spans 15 residues.

The genes are TRBV25-1 and TRBJ2-5; maybe TRBD1 (7 bases). V gave up 4 bases and J gave up 5 bases, with 14 bases separating them. Per the germline V gene, CDR1 is MGHDK and CDR2 is SYGVNS. The CDR3 is made up of 14 amino acids. CDR3 protein: CASSVSGGYETQYF. In nucleotides, the CDR3 is TGTGCCAGCAGTGTTTCAGGGGGGTACGAGACCCAGTACTTC.